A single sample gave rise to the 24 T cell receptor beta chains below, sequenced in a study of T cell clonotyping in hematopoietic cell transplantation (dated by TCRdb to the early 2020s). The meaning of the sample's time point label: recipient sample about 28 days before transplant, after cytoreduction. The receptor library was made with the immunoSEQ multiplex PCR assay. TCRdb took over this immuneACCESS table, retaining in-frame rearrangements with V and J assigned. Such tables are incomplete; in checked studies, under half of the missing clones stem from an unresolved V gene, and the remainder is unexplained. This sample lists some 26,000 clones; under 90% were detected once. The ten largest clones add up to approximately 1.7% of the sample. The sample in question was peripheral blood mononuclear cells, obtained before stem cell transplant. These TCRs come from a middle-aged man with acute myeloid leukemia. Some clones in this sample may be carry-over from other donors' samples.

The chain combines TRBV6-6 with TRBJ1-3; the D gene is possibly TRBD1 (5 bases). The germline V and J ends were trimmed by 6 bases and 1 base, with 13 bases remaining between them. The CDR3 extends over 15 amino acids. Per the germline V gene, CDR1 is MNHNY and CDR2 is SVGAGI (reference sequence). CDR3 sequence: CASREGIVSGNTIYF. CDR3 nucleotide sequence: TGTGCCAGCAGGGAGGGGATCGTTTCTGGAAACACCATATATTTT.

The CDR3 spells CASRGLDTQYF. CDR3 in DNA: TGTGCCTCGAGGGGTTTGGATACGCAGTATTTT. V gene TRBV6-5 combines with J gene TRBJ2-3; possibly TRBD1 or TRBD2 for D (5 bases each). The CDR3 consists of 11 residues. Trimming cost V 11 bases and J 6 bases, with 12 bases left between them. Germline V CDR1 and CDR2: MNHEY, SVGAGI.

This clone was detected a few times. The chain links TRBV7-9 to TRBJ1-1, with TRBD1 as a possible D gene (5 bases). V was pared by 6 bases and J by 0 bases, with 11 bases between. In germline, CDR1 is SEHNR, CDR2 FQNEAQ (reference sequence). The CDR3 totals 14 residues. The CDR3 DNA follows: TGTGCCAGCAGGTCAACAGGACTGAACACTGAAGCTTTCTTT. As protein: CASRSTGLNTEAFF.

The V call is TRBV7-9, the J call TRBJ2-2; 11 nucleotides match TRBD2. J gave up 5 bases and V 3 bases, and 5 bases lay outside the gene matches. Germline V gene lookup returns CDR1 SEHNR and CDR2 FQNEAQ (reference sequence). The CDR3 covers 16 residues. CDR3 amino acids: CASSFSGGAGTGELFF. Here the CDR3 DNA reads TGTGCCAGCAGCTTTAGCGGGGGGGCCGGAACCGGGGAGCTGTTTTTT.

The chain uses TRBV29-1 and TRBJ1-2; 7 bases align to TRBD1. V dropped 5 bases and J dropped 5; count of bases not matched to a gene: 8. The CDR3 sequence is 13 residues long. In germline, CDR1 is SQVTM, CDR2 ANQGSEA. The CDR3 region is CSVRSGTEYGYTF. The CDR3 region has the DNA TGCAGCGTTCGATCCGGGACAGAATATGGCTACACCTTC.

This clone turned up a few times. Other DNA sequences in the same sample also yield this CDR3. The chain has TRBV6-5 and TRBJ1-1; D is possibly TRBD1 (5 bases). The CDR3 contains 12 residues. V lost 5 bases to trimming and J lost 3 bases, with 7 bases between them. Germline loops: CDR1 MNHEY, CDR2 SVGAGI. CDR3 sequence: CASSRRDTEAFF. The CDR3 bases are TGTGCCAGCAGTCGCAGGGACACTGAAGCTTTCTTT.

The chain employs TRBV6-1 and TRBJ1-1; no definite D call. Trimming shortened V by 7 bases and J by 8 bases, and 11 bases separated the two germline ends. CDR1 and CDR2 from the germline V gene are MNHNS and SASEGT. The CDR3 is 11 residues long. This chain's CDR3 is CASIPRTEAFF. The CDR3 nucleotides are TGTGCCAGCATTCCGAGGACCGAAGCTTTCTTT.

Here the CDR3 reads CSVAFQGSSSGNTIYF. The CDR3 DNA follows: TGCAGCGTTGCATTCCAGGGCTCTTCCTCTGGAAACACCATATATTTT. This chain joins TRBV29-1 and TRBJ1-3; weak D call: TRBD1 (5 bases). Germline CDR1 SQVTM, CDR2 ANQGSEA. The V end lost 4 bases, the J end lost 0 bases, and 16 bases lay between the germline ends. The length of the CDR3 is 16 residues.

CDR3 bases: TGCGCCAGCAGCGCGGCTGAGGAGACCCAGTACTTC. Translating it yields CASSAAEETQYF. V usage is TRBV5-1 and J usage is TRBJ2-5, with unresolved D. The length of the CDR3 is 12 residues. Germline V gives CDR1 SGHRS, CDR2 YFSETQ. The V and J ends lost 4 bases and 5 bases respectively, with 9 bases between them. Looking up the rest from reference TRBV5-1 and TRBJ2-5 gives the full variable domain: KAGVTQTPRYLIKTRGQQVTLSCSPISGHRSVSWYQQTPGQGLQFLFEYFSETQRNKGNFPGRFSGRQFSNSRSEMNVSTLELGDSALYLCASSAAEETQYFGPGTRLLVL.

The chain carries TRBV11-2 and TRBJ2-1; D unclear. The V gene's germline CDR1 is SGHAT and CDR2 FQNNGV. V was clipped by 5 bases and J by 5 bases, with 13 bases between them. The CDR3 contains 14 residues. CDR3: CASSASTVDNEQFF. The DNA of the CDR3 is TGTGCCAGCAGCGCGAGTACTGTAGACAATGAGCAGTTCTTC.

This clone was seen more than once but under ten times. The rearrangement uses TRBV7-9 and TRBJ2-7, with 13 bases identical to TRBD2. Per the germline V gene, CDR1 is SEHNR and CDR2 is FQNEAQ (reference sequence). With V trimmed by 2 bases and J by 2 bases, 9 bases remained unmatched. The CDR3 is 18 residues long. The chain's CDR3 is CASSLTSGRAVGAYEQYF. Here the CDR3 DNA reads TGTGCCAGCAGCTTAACTAGCGGGAGGGCCGTCGGGGCCTACGAGCAGTACTTC.

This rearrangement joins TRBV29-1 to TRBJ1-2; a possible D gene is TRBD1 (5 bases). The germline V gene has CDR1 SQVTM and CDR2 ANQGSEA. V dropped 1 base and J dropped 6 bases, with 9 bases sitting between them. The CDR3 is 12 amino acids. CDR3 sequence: CSVEGFRDGYTF. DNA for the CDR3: TGCAGCGTTGAAGGGTTCAGGGATGGCTACACCTTC.

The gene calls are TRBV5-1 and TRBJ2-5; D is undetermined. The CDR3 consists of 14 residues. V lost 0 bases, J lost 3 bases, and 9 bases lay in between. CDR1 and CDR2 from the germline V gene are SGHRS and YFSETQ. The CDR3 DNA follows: TGCGCCAGCAGCTTGGGGCGGATGAAAGAGACCCAGTACTTC. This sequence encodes CASSLGRMKETQYF.

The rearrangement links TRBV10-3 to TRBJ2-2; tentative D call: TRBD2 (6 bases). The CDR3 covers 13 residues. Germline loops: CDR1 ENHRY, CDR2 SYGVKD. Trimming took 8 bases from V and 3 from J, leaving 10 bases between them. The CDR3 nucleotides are TGTGCCATCGGAGGGTTGGACACCGGGGAGCTGTTTTTT. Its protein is CAIGGLDTGELFF.

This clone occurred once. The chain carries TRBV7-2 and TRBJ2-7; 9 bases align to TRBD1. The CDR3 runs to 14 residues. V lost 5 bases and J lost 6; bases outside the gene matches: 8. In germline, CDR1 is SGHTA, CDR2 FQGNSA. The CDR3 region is CASSPQGADFEQYF. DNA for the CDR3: TGTGCCAGCAGCCCACAGGGGGCGGATTTCGAGCAGTACTTC.

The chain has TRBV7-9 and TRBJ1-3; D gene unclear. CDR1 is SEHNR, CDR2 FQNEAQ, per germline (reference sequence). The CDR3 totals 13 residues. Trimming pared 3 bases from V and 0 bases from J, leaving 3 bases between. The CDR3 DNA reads TGTGCCAGCAGCTTGGACTCTGGAAACACCATATATTTT. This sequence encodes CASSLDSGNTIYF.

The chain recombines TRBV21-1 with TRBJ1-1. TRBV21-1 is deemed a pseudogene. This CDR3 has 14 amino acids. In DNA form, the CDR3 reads TGTGCCAGCAGCCCCCGATCACGAAACACTGAAGCTTTCTTT. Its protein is CASSPRSRNTEAFF.

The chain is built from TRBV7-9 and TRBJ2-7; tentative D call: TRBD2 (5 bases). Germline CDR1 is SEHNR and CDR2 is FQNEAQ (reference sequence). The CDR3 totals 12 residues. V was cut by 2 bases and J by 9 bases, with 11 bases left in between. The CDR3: CASSLYNSGQYF. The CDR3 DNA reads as TGTGCCAGCAGCTTATATAACAGCGGGCAGTACTTC.

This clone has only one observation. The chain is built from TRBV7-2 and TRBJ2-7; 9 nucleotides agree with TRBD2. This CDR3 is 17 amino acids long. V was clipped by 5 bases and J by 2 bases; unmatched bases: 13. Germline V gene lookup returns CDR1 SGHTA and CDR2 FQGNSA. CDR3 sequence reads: CASSRDTLAGSTYEQYF. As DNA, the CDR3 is TGTGCCAGCAGCCGCGATACTCTAGCGGGGAGCACCTACGAGCAGTACTTC. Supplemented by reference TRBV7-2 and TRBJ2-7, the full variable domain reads GAGVSQSPSNKVTEKGKDVELRCDPISGHTALYWYRQSLGQGLEFLIYFQGNSAPDKSGLPSDRFSAERTGGSVSTLTIQRTQQEDSAVYLCASSRDTLAGSTYEQYFGPGTRLTVT.

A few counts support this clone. The CDR3 region is CASSRDRNYGYTF. CDR3 DNA: TGTGCCAGCAGCCGGGACAGGAACTATGGCTACACCTTC. The chain carries TRBV5-6 and TRBJ1-2; TRBD1 matches 8 bases. The CDR3 totals 13 residues. CDR1 and CDR2 (germline): SGHDT, YYEEEE. J was trimmed by 2 bases and V by 4 bases; bases with no gene match: 1.

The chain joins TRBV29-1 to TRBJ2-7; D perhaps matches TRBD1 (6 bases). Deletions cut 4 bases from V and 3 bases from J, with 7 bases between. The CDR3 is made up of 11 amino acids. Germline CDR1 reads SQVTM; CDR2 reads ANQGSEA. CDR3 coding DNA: TGCAGCGTTGTACAGGGCTACGAGCAGTACTTC. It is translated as CSVVQGYEQYF.

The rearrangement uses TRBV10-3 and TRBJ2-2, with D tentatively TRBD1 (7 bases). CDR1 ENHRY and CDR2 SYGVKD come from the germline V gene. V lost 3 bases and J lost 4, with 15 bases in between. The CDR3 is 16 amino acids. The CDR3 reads CAISDGAGGSTGELFF. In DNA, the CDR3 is TGTGCCATCAGTGATGGGGCAGGGGGGAGCACCGGGGAGCTGTTTTTT.

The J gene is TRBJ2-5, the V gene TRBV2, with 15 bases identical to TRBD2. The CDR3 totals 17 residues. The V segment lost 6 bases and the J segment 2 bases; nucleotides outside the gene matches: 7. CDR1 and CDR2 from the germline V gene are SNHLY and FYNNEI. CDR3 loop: CASRAGLAGGRQETQYF. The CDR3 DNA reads TGTGCCAGCAGGGCCGGACTAGCGGGGGGGAGGCAAGAGACCCAGTACTTC.

This CDR3 reads CASSHWGRGGYEQYF. CDR3 DNA: TGTGCCAGCAGCCACTGGGGGCGCGGGGGCTACGAGCAGTACTTC. The chain combines TRBV7-8 with TRBJ2-7; D is perhaps TRBD2 (7 bases). Per germline, CDR1 SGHVS and CDR2 FQNEAQ. The CDR3 sequence is 15 residues long. The V and J ends lost 5 bases and 3 bases respectively, with 17 bases between them. Together with reference TRBV7-8 and TRBJ2-7, the CDR3 gives the full variable domain: GAGVSQSPRYKVAKRGQDVALRCDPISGHVSLFWYQQALGQGPEFLTYFQNEAQLDKSGLPSDRFFAERPEGSVSTLKIQRTQQEDSAVYLCASSHWGRGGYEQYFGPGTRLTVT.